This T cell receptor (beta chain) was sequenced in a study of T cell responses to AZD1222 COVID-19 vaccine. This CDR3 comprises 14 residues. The V end was cut by 1 base, the J end by 3 bases, with 8 bases between. From germline, CDR1 is SEHNR and CDR2 FQNEAQ (reference sequence). Assay: immunoSEQ multiplex PCR; the TCRdb copy retains only in-frame clones and omits some. The sample includes about 83,000 clones, around 88% seen only once; the top ten take 8.7%. This sequence originates from an adult in good health. This chain links TRBV7-9 with TRBJ2-3; perhaps D is TRBD1 or TRBD2 (6 bases each). This sample comprised peripheral blood, obtained on day 0 of AZD1222 vaccination. CDR3 region: CASSLGGATDTQYF. The CDR3, as DNA: TGTGCCAGCAGCTTAGGGGGGGCAACAGATACGCAGTATTTT.